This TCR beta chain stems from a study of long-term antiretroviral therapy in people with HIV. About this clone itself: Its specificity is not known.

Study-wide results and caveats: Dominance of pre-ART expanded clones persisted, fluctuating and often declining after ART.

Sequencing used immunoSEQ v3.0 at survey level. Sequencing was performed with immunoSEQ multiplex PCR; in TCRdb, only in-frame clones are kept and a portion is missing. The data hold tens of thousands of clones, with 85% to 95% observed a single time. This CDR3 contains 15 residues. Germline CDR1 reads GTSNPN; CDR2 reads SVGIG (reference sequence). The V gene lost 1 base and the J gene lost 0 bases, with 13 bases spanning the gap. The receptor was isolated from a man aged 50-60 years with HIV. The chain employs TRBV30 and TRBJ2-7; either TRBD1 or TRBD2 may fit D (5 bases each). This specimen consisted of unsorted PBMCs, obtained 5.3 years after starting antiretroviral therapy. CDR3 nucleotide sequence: TGTGCCTGGAGTGCCGGACATGGGAGCTCCTACGAGCAGTACTTC. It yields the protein CAWSAGHGSSYEQYF.